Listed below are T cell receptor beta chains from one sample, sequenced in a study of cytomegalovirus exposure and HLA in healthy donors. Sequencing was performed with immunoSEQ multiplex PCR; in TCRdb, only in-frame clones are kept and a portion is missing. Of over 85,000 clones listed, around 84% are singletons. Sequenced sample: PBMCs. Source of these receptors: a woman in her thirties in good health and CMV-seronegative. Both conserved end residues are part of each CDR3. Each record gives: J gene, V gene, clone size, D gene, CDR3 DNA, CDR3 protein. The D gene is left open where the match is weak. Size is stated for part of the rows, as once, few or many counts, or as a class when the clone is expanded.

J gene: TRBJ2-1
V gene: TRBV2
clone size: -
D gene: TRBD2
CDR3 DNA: TGTGCCAGCAGTTTCCTAGCGGGAGCGTACAATGAGCAGTTCTTC
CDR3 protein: CASSFLAGAYNEQFF

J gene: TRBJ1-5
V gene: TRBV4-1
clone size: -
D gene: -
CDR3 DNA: TGCGCCAGCAGCCAAGAACAGGGCAATCAGCCCCAGCATTTT
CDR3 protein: CASSQEQGNQPQHF

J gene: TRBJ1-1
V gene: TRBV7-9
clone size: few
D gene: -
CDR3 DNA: TGTGCCAGCACCCTATCGGTGGACACTGAAGCTTTCTTT
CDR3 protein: CASTLSVDTEAFF

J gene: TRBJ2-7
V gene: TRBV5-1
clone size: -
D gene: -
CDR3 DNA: TGCGCCAGCAGCTTAGAGCAAATCCCAACCTACGAGCAGTACTTC
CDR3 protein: CASSLEQIPTYEQYF

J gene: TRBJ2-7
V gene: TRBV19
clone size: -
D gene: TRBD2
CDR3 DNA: TGTGCCAGTAGTGATCCGGGAGGAAGCTACGAGCAGTACTTC
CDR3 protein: CASSDPGGSYEQYF

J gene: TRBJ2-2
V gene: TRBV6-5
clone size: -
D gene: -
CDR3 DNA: TGTGCCAGCAGTTACGTCGGTCTACCCGGGGAGCTGTTTTTT
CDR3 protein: CASSYVGLPGELFF

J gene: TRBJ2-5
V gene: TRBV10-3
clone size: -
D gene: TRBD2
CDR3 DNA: TGTGCCATCAGTCAGATGGCGGGGGGACCAGAGACCCAGTACTTC
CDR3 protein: CAISQMAGGPETQYF

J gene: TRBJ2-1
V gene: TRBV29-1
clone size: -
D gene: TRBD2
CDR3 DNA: TGCAGCGTCCTCGGGGGGACATTAGCGGGAGGAAAAGGCAATGAGCAGTTCTTC
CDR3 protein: CSVLGGTLAGGKGNEQFF

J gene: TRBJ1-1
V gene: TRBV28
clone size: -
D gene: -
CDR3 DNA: TGTGCCAGCAGTAGACAGATGAACACTGAAGCTTTCTTT
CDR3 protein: CASSRQMNTEAFF

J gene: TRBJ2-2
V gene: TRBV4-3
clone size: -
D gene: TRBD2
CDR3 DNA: TGCGCCAGCAGCCAAGATGGGTGGACTAGTAGGTCCGGGGAGCTGTTTTTT
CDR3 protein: CASSQDGWTSRSGELFF

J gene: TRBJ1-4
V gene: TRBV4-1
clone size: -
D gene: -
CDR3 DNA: TGCGCCAGCAGCCAAGTAGGACTGGGGTCTGAAAAACTGTTTTTT
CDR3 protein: CASSQVGLGSEKLFF

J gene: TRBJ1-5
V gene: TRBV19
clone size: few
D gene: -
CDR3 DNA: TGTGCCAGTAGATCGGGGACGGGGGGCCGCATGTACCGCGATCCGTTGCCCCAGCATTTT
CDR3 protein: CASRSGTGGRMYRDPLPQHF

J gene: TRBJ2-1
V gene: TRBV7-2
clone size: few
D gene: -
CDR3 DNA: TGTGCCACCCGCGACGCCGGAGTCTACAATGAGCAGTTCTTC
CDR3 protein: CATRDAGVYNEQFF

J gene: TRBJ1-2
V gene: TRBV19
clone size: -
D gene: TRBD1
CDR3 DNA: TGTGCCAGTAGTATAGGCCATAAGGGGGCTGAAGGCTACACCTTC
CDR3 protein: CASSIGHKGAEGYTF

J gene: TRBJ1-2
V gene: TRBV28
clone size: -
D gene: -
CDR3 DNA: TGTGCCAGCAGTTTGGGGCGGAGCTATGGCTACACCTTC
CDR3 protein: CASSLGRSYGYTF

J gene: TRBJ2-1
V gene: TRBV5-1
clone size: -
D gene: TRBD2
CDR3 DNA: TGCGCCAGCAGCTGGACTAGCGGGGGCTTAAGATACAATGAGCAGTTCTTC
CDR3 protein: CASSWTSGGLRYNEQFF

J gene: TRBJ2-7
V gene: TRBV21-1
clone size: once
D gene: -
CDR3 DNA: TGTGCCAGCAGCCGCGTAGCGGGACTATCCTTATACGAGCAGTACTTC
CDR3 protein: CASSRVAGLSLYEQYF

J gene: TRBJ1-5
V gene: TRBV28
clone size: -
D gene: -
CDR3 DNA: TGTGCCAGCAGTCCCAGTCAGCCCCAGCATTTT
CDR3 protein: CASSPSQPQHF

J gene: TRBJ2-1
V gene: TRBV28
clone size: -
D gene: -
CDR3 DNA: TGTGCCAGCAAGGGGGGGGCTGCCTACAATGAGCAGTTCTTC
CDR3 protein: CASKGGAAYNEQFF

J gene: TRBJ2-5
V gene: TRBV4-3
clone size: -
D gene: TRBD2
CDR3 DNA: TGCGCCAGCAGCCAAGAGTCCCCTAGCGGGAGTGTCGTTGAGACCCAGTACTTC
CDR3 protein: CASSQESPSGSVVETQYF